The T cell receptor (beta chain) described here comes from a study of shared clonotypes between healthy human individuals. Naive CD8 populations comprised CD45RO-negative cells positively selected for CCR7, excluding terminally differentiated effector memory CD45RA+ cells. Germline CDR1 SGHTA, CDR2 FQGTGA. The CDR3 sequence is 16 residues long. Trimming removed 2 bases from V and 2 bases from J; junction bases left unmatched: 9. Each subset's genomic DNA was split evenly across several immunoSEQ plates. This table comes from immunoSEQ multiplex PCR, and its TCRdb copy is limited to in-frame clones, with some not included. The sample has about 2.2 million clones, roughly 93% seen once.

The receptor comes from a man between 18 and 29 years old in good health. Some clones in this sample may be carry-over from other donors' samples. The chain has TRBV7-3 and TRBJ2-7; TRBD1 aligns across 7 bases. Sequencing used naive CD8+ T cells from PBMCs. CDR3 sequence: CASSLGPTGKAYEQYF. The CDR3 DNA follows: TGTGCCAGCAGCTTAGGTCCGACAGGGAAGGCCTACGAGCAGTACTTC.